The 20 T cell receptor beta chains reported below all come from one sample, sequenced in a study of tumor-infiltrating lymphocytes in primary liver carcinoma. Researchers generated TCR beta cDNA from about 500 ng of total RNA, relying on a constant-region primer. Generation of the TCR beta libraries relied on three nested multiplex PCR rounds using slightly modified ARM-PCR. Use of TRBV1-TRBV30 forward primers with a C-beta reverse primer characterized the first two PCR rounds, which lasted about 10 cycles each. From the multiplex PCR reads, TCRdb called clonotypes with MiXCR, one entry per CDR3 protein. Of roughly 200,000 distinct CDR3 sequences in the sample, just under 85% are singletons; the top ten hold around 18%. The study co-extracted DNA and RNA from 20-30 mg of unsorted bulk tissue. Sequencing was done on a sample of tumor tissue from primary liver carcinoma. Source of these receptors: a man between 35 and 55 years old with primary liver carcinoma and hepatitis B virus infection.

As regards this clonotype: Compared with germline, one end of the junction differs, possibly owing to a read error. The chain carries TRBV11-3 and TRBJ2-1; TRBD1 matches 7 bases. Germline loops: CDR1 SGHNT, CDR2 YENEEA. This CDR3 is built from 16 residues. In DNA form, the CDR3 reads TGTGCCAGCAGCTTAGCTACTGGGACAGACTACAATGAACAGTTCTTC. The encoded protein is CASSLATGTDYNEQFF.

A note on this clonotype: At one boundary the junction diverges from the germline segment, which might be a read error. The chain has TRBV4-3 and TRBJ2-5; a possible D gene is TRBD2 (6 bases). The CDR3 has 17 residues. Germline V gives CDR1 LGHNA, CDR2 YSLEER. The CDR3: CASSQAASERIGETQYF. The CDR3 DNA sequence: TGTGCCAGCAGCCAAGCGGCTAGCGAGAGGATTGGTGAGACCCAGTACTTC.

Comment on this clonotype: Germline and junction disagree at one end, which may indicate a read error. V usage is TRBV11-2 and J usage is TRBJ1-5; D might be TRBD1 (6 bases). CDR3 length equals 17 residues. The germline V gene encodes CDR1 SGHAT and CDR2 FQNNGV. The CDR3 spells CASSLVGVTGNNQPQLF. The CDR3 nucleotides read TGTGCCAGCAGCTTAGTAGGGGTAACAGGGAACAATCAGCCCCAACTTTTT.

A word on this clonotype: Germline is not matched at one junction end, which may reflect a read error. The chain is built from TRBV11-1 and TRBJ2-4; 8 bases match TRBD2. The CDR3 is made up of 17 amino acids. In germline, CDR1 is SGHAT, CDR2 FQDESV (reference sequence). Written as DNA, the CDR3 is TGTGACAGCAGCTTTCCCGGGACTAGTGGGACCATAAACATTCAGTATTTC. It translates to CDSSFPGTSGTINIQYF.

This clonotype was recorded at least ten times. The genes are TRBV12-3 or TRBV12-4 and TRBJ2-2; tentatively, D is TRBD2 (5 bases). The CDR3 is 13 residues long. V was pared by 2 bases and J by 7 bases, with 8 bases between. CDR3 loop: CASSLIGGGELFF. Written as DNA, the CDR3 is TGTGCCAGCAGTTTAATAGGAGGCGGGGAGCTGTTTTTT.

The chain couples TRBV10-3 to TRBJ1-5, with a tentative D call TRBD1 (6 bases). V lost 10 bases to trimming and J lost 6 bases, with 16 bases between them. CDR3 length: 13 amino acids. Germline CDR1 is ENHRY and CDR2 is SYGVKD. DNA of the CDR3: TGTGCCAGGTCGGGACAAGCCAGTCAGCCCCAGCATTTT. Its translation: CARSGQASQPQHF.

As for this clonotype: The junction shows a germline mismatch at one end, possibly a read error. The genes are TRBV12-3 or TRBV12-4 and TRBJ2-3, with TRBD2 matching over 12 bases. The CDR3 sequence is 16 residues long. The CDR3 DNA sequence: TGTGCCAGCAGTTCGAGGACTAGCGGGGTCACAGATGCGCACTATTTT. Translated: CASSSRTSGVTDAHYF.

As to this clonotype: Its ends do not fully match the called genes, so a read error is possible. The V gene is TRBV6-5, the J gene TRBJ2-7; D remains unclear. The CDR3 totals 18 residues. Germline-derived CDR1 and CDR2 are MNHEY and SVGAGI. The CDR3 region has the DNA TGTGTCAGCAGTTACAAGGGCTCTGCCACTTCTATACCCTACGAGCAGTACTTC. It codes for CVSSYKGSATSIPYEQYF.

This clonotype was observed once. At one boundary the junction diverges from the germline segment, which might be a read error. The chain carries TRBV6-1 and TRBJ2-2, with TRBD2 matching 11 bases. The CDR3 length is 16 residues. Germline CDR1 is MNHNS and CDR2 is SASEGT. CDR3 region: CVSKYTSGRRTRELFF. CDR3 nucleotides: TGTGTCAGCAAATATACTAGCGGGAGACGGACCAGGGAGCTGTTTTTT.

About this clonotype itself: Lacking the conserved final phenylalanine or tryptophan, this CDR3 likely reflects a read error. V and J are TRBV12-3 or TRBV12-4 and TRBJ2-5, with D possibly being TRBD2 (5 bases). The CDR3 extends over 13 amino acids. Trimming shortened V by 2 bases and J by 7 bases, and 11 bases separated the two germline ends. The CDR3 is CASSLSGVVTQYL. CDR3 nucleotides: TGTGCCAGCAGTTTATCCGGGGTGGTGACCCAGTACCTC.

As regards this clonotype: The germline gene is not matched at one end of the junction; a read error may be the cause. The genes are TRBV4-1 and TRBJ2-1, with D perhaps matching TRBD2 (6 bases). CDR1 and CDR2 from the germline V gene are MGHRA and YSYEKL. The CDR3 is 17 residues long. The CDR3 here is CTSSQDIRASMGGEQFF. In DNA form, the CDR3 reads TGCACCAGCAGCCAAGATATAAGGGCTAGCATGGGGGGTGAGCAGTTCTTC.

As concerns this clonotype: Because the CDR3 is missing its conserved closing phenylalanine or tryptophan, this is likely a read error. The rearrangement uses TRBV6-6 and TRBJ2-5; TRBD2 aligns across 10 bases. V shed 7 bases and J 7 bases; nucleotides not matched to a gene: 15. Germline CDR1 reads MNHNY; CDR2 reads SVGAGI (reference sequence). This CDR3 region has 16 residues. The CDR3, as DNA: TGTGCCAGCACGGAGCGGGAGGGGCGATCCTGGGGGACCCAGTACTCC. Translating gives CASTEREGRSWGTQYS.

In its sample, this clonotype was seen once. As the CDR3 is not closed by the conserved phenylalanine or tryptophan, this likely results from a read error. This rearrangement joins TRBV4-2 to TRBJ1-1; D call uncertain. The CDR3 is 13 residues long. From germline, CDR1 is LGHNA and CDR2 YNFKEQ. CDR3: CTSSQDSNGRAFC. The CDR3 nucleotides read TGTACCAGCAGCCAAGATTCCAATGGGAGAGCTTTCTGT.

About this clonotype itself: Given the absence of the conserved phenylalanine or tryptophan at the CDR3 end, a read error is likely. The V gene is TRBV11-1, the J gene TRBJ2-1; TRBD2 is a possible D gene (5 bases). The end of the DNA fits TRBJ2-7 better, so the J call may be wrong. This CDR3 spans 16 amino acids. CDR1 and CDR2 (germline): SGHAT, FQDESV (reference sequence). The CDR3 sequence: CASSPPVADSYNEQYI. The CDR3 DNA is TGTGCCAGCAGCCCCCCGGTGGCGGACTCCTACAATGAGCAGTACATC.

Regarding this clonotype: One junction end disagrees with the germline gene, perhaps due to a read error. The chain is built from TRBV11-3 and TRBJ2-2, with 11 bases lining up with TRBD2. The CDR3 contains 16 residues. CDR1 and CDR2 from the germline V gene are SGHNT and YENEEA. CDR3 sequence reads: CASSHGLAGYIGELLF. The DNA of the CDR3 is TGTGCCAGCAGCCACGGACTAGCGGGCTACATCGGGGAGCTGCTTTTT. Using reference TRBV11-3 and TRBJ2-2 for the parts outside the CDR3, the full variable domain is EAGVVQSPRYKIIEKKQPVAFWCNPISGHNTLYWYLQNLGQGPELLIRYENEEAVDDSQLPKDRFSAERLKGVDSTLKIQPAELGDSAVYLCASSHGLAGYIGELLFGEGSRLTVL.

On this clonotype itself: One junction end disagrees with the germline gene, perhaps due to a read error. The rearrangement links TRBV5-5 to TRBJ2-4; TRBD2 matches 12 bases. The CDR3 has 15 amino acids. Germline V gene sequence: CDR1 SGHKS, CDR2 YYEKEE (reference sequence). The CDR3 nucleotides are TGTGCGAGCAGCCTAGCGGGAGGGCCGGGGTACATTCAGTACTTC. Translating gives CASSLAGGPGYIQYF.

With respect to this clonotype: The germline gene is not matched at one end of the junction; a read error may be the cause. J is TRBJ2-7 and V is TRBV16; a weak D match, TRBD1 (6 bases). The CDR3 loop spans 13 amino acids. Germline V gene lookup returns CDR1 KGHSY and CDR2 FQNENV. CDR3: CAGSQSGAYEQYF. The CDR3 DNA reads as TGTGCCGGCAGCCAATCAGGGGCCTACGAGCAGTACTTC.

For this clonotype: Compared with germline, one end of the junction differs, possibly owing to a read error. The chain employs TRBV14 and TRBJ2-2; the D gene is possibly TRBD2 (6 bases). Germline values: CDR1 SGHDN, CDR2 FVKESK. CDR3 size: 18 residues. In DNA, the CDR3 is TGTGCCAGCTGCCAAGAGAACGGCCTAGCGTGTAACACCGGGGAGTTGTTTTTT. The encoded protein is CASCQENGLACNTGELFF.

Remarks on this clonotype: Compared with germline, one end of the junction differs, possibly owing to a read error. V and J are TRBV28 and TRBJ2-7, with a tentative D call TRBD2 (6 bases). The germline V gene has CDR1 MDHEN and CDR2 SYDVKM. The CDR3 runs to 16 residues. The CDR3: CASSPRTTGLSYKQYF. CDR3 nucleotide sequence: TGTGCCAGCAGCCCAAGGACTACCGGGCTTTCCTACAAGCAGTACTTC. Based on the CDR3 plus reference TRBV28 and TRBJ2-7, the full variable domain is DVKVTQSSRYLVKRTGEKVFLECVQDMDHENMFWYRQDPGLGLRLIYFSYDVKMKEKGDIPEGYSVSREKKERFSLILESASTNQTSMYLCASSPRTTGLSYKQYFGPGTRLTVT.

With regard to this clonotype: No DNA is shown, since the ends of the CDR3 on it are uncertain; the CDR3 is the one TCRdb lists. Here the CDR3 reads CASSEVGQGIKEKLFF. The chain carries TRBV6-1 and TRBJ1-4; the table's D call, TRBD1, has no DNA check behind it. The CDR3 has 16 residues if both end residues are counted. Germline-derived CDR1 and CDR2 are MNHNS and SASEGT.